This TCR beta chain was recovered during a study of neoadjuvant nivolumab and ipilimumab in lung cancer. Study observations and caveats: Compared with tumor-adjacent uninvolved lung, resected tumors showed greater richness and clonality. A small number of samples were TCR sequenced.

In regard to this clone: As yet, its antigen is unknown.

TCRdb's copy holds only in-frame clones and misses some; the assay was immunoSEQ multiplex PCR. The top ten hold 2% to 2.5% of the sample, which has some 31,000 clones, 80% to 95% seen once. This specimen consisted of peripheral blood, obtained after neoadjuvant nivolumab, alone or with ipilimumab, at or shortly before surgery. The origin of this receptor is an adult with non-small cell lung cancer.

The CDR3 here is CASSAGANTGELFF. CDR3 DNA: TGCGCCAGCAGCGCGGGGGCGAACACCGGGGAGCTGTTTTTT. The rearrangement joins TRBV5-1 to TRBJ2-2; 7 nucleotides match TRBD2. This CDR3 is 14 amino acids long. Trimming cost V 4 bases and J 0 bases; bases outside gene matches: 0. Germline lookup yields CDR1 SGHRS and CDR2 YFSETQ.